The sequence of this TCR beta chain was determined in a study of metastatic and nonmetastatic thyroid tumors. As for the study in general: Malignant and benign thyroid patients had repertoires compared in peripheral blood and tumor or nodule tissue.

TCRdb reanalyzed the PCR reads with MiXCR. The profile shows about 15,000 clones, about 4% of them singletons. No treatment of any kind had been given to any patient before thyroid surgery. The sample holds a few counts of this clone. Germline V lookup: CDR1 MNHEY, CDR2 SMNVEV (reference sequence). Trimming removed 8 bases from V and 10 bases from J, with 23 bases in between. CDR3 length: 14 residues. The TCR was taken from a female donor with papillary thyroid cancer or a benign thyroid nodule (not recorded which). Some clones in this sample may be carry-over from other donors' samples. The sequencing sample was made of tumor tissue. This chain links TRBV27 with TRBJ1-1; possibly TRBD1 for D (5 bases). The CDR3 DNA follows: TGTGCCAGCGCCCTTACTTCCCCGGGCGGGGGAGCTTTCTTT. As protein: CASALTSPGGGAFF.